Listed below are T cell receptor beta chains from one sample, sequenced in a study of early T cells in non-severe SARS-CoV-2 infection. One entry per CDR3 protein, called by TCRdb with MiXCR from the 5' RACE reads. In the table there are 55,000 to 75,000 distinct CDR3 sequences, 6.5% to 8.5% of which are singletons. Sequences were obtained from whole blood. The receptors stem from an adult who was a healthcare worker with PCR-confirmed SARS-CoV-2 infection or an uninfected control (not recorded which). CDR3s include the opening cysteine and the closing phenylalanine or tryptophan. Fields, in order: clone size, V gene, CDR3 protein. Some rows have no size entry. The others give once, few or many, or a class for an expanded clone.

abundance: many
v_gene: TRBV7-8
CDR3aa: CASSLDSTGELFF

abundance: many
v_gene: TRBV18
CDR3aa: CASSPRAYSNQPQHF

abundance: -
v_gene: TRBV7-2
CDR3aa: CASSPRFSEQFF

abundance: few
v_gene: TRBV7-4
CDR3aa: CASSLERGNTEAFF

abundance: -
v_gene: TRBV7-9
CDR3aa: CASSLGIHTEAFF

abundance: few
v_gene: TRBV27
CDR3aa: CASFRGYEQYF

abundance: few
v_gene: TRBV6-5
CDR3aa: CASSRGLAGARSYNEQFF

abundance: few
v_gene: TRBV28
CDR3aa: CASSPGVSPYEQYF

abundance: many
v_gene: TRBV4-1
CDR3aa: CASSQEELGDEQFF

abundance: many
v_gene: TRBV7-9
CDR3aa: CASRSTGDRNEQYF

abundance: few
v_gene: TRBV2
CDR3aa: CASSEARTSPYGYTF

abundance: -
v_gene: TRBV28
CDR3aa: CASSSTQTVEQYF

abundance: many
v_gene: TRBV2
CDR3aa: CASSDRHGSTDTQYF